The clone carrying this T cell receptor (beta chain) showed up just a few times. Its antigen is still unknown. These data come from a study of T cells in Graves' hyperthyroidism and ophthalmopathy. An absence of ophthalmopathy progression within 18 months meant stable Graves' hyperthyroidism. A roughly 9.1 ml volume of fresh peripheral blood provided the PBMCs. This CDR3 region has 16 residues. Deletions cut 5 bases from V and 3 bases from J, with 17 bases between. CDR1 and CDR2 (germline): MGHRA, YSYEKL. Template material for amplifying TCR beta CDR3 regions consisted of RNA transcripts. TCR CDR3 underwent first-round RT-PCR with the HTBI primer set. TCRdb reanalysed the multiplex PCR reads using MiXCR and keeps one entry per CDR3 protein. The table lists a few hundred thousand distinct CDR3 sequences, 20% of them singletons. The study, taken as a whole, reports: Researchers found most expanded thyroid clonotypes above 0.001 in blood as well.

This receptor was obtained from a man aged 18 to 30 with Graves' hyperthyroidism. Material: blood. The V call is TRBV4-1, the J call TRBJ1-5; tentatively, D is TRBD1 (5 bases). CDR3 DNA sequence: TGCGCCAGCAGCTACACAACAGACAGAGTCAATCAGCCCCAGCATTTT. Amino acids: CASSYTTDRVNQPQHF.